This TCR beta chain is drawn from a study of STAT3 mutations in large granular lymphocyte leukemia. Study summary: Over half of T-LGLL patients had one or more immunosuppressive regimens. Study conclusions and caveats: In T-cell large granular lymphocyte leukemia, about half of patients showed multiple immunodominant subclonotypes. TCR clonotype switching after therapy occurred in about 35% of the 18 patients. Clonal expansion was inferred from samples taken at other timepoints. Suggested: STAT3 mutation was not the ancestral event for these clonal expansions.

Here immunoSEQ multiplex PCR was the method, and the copy in TCRdb shows in-frame clones only, minus some. The table shows 1,500 to 2,000 clones, with just under 60% occurring only once. Germline CDR1 is ENHRY and CDR2 is SYGVKD. CDR3 length: 15 amino acids. V lost 0 bases and J lost 2, with 11 bases in between. A note on this clone: Its antigen is not known.

This clonotype was sampled from a woman in her 70s with T-cell large granular lymphocyte leukemia. Some clones in this sample may be carry-over from other donors' samples. Material: peripheral blood mononuclear cells. The V gene is TRBV10-3, the J gene TRBJ2-7; D perhaps matches TRBD1 (6 bases). CDR3 DNA sequence: TGTGCCATCAGTGAGTCTCAGACAGGTGCCTACGAGCAGTACTTC. This sequence encodes CAISESQTGAYEQYF.